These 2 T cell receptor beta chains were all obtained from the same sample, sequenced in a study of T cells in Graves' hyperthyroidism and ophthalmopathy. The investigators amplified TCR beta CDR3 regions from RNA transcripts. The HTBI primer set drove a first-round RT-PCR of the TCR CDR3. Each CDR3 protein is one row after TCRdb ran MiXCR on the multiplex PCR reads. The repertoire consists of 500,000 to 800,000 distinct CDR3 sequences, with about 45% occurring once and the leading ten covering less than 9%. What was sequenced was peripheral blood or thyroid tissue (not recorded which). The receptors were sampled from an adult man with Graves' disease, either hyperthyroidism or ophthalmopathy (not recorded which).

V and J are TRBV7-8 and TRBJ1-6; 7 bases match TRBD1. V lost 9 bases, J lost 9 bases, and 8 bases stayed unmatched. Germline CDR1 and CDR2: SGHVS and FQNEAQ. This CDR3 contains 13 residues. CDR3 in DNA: TGTGCCAGTAAGGAGGACAGGCGTTCACCCCTCCACTTT. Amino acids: CASKEDRRSPLHF.

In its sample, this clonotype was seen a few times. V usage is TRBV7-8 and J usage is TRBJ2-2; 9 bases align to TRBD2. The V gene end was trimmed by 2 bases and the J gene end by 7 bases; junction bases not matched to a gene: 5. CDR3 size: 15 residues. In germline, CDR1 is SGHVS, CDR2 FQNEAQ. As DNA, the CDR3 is TGTGCCAGCAGCTTACAACTAGCGGGCTACGGGGAGCTGTTTTTT. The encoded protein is CASSLQLAGYGELFF.